What follows are 17 T cell receptor beta chains derived from one specimen sequenced in a study of CD8 T cells in ankylosing spondylitis. The study, taken as a whole, reports: Roughly 8 highly homologous variants formed a TCR beta motif that appeared characteristic of ankylosing spondylitis blood.

Via MiXCR, TCRdb re-called the 5' RACE reads, giving one row per CDR3 protein. The sample gives more than 600,000 distinct CDR3 sequences, 15% to 20% of which show up once; approximately 18% is in the top ten. These receptors have no known antigen. Sequenced material: blood, either unsorted or a sorted T cell fraction (not recorded which). Source of these receptors: a male donor with ankylosing spondylitis.

This rearrangement joins TRBV9 to TRBJ2-5; tentatively, D is TRBD1 or TRBD2 (6 bases each). The CDR3 sequence is 14 residues long. The germline gives CDR1 SGDLS, CDR2 YYNGEE. Trimming removed 4 bases from V and 5 bases from J, with 15 bases in between. CDR3 nucleotides: TGTGCCAGCAGCCTATGGGGGGCTAAGGAGACCCAGTACTTC. Encoded protein: CASSLWGAKETQYF. Combining the CDR3 with reference TRBV9 and TRBJ2-5 gives the whole variable domain DSGVTQTPKHLITATGQRVTLRCSPRSGDLSVYWYQQSLDQGLQFLIQYYNGEERAKGNILERFSAQQFPDLHSELNLSSLELGDSALYFCASSLWGAKETQYFGPGTRLLVL.

The V gene is TRBV29-1, the J gene TRBJ2-7; D uncertain. The germline CDR1 and CDR2 sequences are SQVTM and ANQGSEA. This CDR3 has 14 amino acids. V lost 0 bases and J 7 bases, leaving 16 bases between the germline ends. This CDR3 is CSVEDWAESREQYF. The CDR3 DNA reads as TGCAGCGTTGAAGATTGGGCCGAGTCAAGGGAGCAGTACTTC.

This clonotype has a count of ten or more. The chain employs TRBV4-3 and TRBJ1-6, with TRBD1 matching 8 bases. Germline CDR1 LGHNA, CDR2 YSLEER. The CDR3 has 15 amino acids. The V and J ends lost 6 bases and 5 bases, in that order; junction bases with no gene match: 6. CDR3 nucleotides: TGCGCCAGCAGTCGGACAGGGAGGGATAATTCACCCCTCCACTTT. This encodes CASSRTGRDNSPLHF.

This clonotype was counted a few times. The V gene is TRBV7-2, the J gene TRBJ2-1; D remains unclear. This CDR3 contains 13 residues. The V and J ends lost 5 bases and 8 bases respectively, with 13 bases between them. CDR1 and CDR2 from the germline V gene are SGHTA and FQGNSA. The CDR3 DNA reads as TGTGCCAGCAGCAGTAGGCTCGTTGATGAGCAGTTCTTC. The encoded protein is CASSSRLVDEQFF.

This clonotype was picked up a small number of times. The chain has TRBV6-5 and TRBJ1-5; D remains ambiguous. CDR3 length: 16 residues. V was shortened by 2 bases and J by 6 bases, with 17 bases between the two germline ends. The germline V gene has CDR1 MNHEY and CDR2 SVGAGI. In DNA, the CDR3 is TGTGCCAGCAGTTACCCTCCGGGTCCGCTTCGTCAGCCCCAGCATTTT. Its translation: CASSYPPGPLRQPQHF.

DNA for the CDR3: TGTGCCAGCAGTTGGACAGACCCGAACACCGGGGAGCTGTTTTTT. As protein: CASSWTDPNTGELFF. V usage is TRBV12-3 or TRBV12-4 and J usage is TRBJ2-2; a weak D match, TRBD1 (6 bases). The V end lost 4 bases, the J end lost 0 bases, and 9 bases lay between the germline ends. This CDR3 is 15 amino acids long.

The chain couples TRBV20-1 to TRBJ2-2; 9 nucleotides line up with TRBD1. Germline values: CDR1 DFQATT, CDR2 SNEGSKA (reference sequence). After removal of 6 bases from V and 1 base from J, the junction contained 6 bases not matched to a gene. The CDR3 has 15 amino acids. The CDR3 DNA is TGCAGTGCAACCGGGACAGGGAGGAACACCGGGGAGCTGTTTTTT. Its protein product is CSATGTGRNTGELFF.

The rearrangement links TRBV10-3 to TRBJ2-7, with D unclear. Germline V gene data show CDR1 as ENHRY and CDR2 as SYGVKD. The CDR3 contains 15 residues. The V end lost 0 bases, the J end lost 3 bases, and 12 bases lay between the germline ends. In nucleotides, the CDR3 is TGTGCCATCAGTGAGTCAATTATAAACATCTACGAGCAGTACTTC. Protein sequence: CAISESIINIYEQYF.

This CDR3 is CASSVELAWNEQFF. CDR3 nucleotides: TGTGCCAGCAGTGTCGAATTAGCTTGGAATGAGCAGTTCTTC. The chain couples TRBV6-2 or TRBV6-3 to TRBJ2-1; D unresolved. Per the germline V gene, CDR1 is MNHEY and CDR2 is SVGEGT. Trimming stripped 5 bases from V and 7 bases from J, with 15 bases between. CDR3 length equals 14 residues.

The chain links TRBV12-3 or TRBV12-4 to TRBJ2-1, with a tentative D call TRBD2 (5 bases). This CDR3 has 15 residues. Trimming took 5 bases from V and 5 from J, leaving 16 bases between them. This chain's CDR3 is CASSPLQLGNNEQFF. The CDR3 nucleotides read TGTGCCAGCAGTCCCCTCCAACTAGGAAACAATGAGCAGTTCTTC.

This chain links TRBV2 with TRBJ1-2; D not certain. The CDR3 runs to 11 residues. Trimming removed 6 bases at V and 3 bases at J, with 5 bases between. CDR1 SNHLY and CDR2 FYNNEI come from the germline V gene. The CDR3 bases are TGTGCCAGCAGCCGATACTATGGCTACACCTTC. Its translation is CASSRYYGYTF.

This clonotype was counted between two and nine times. V usage is TRBV14 and J usage is TRBJ1-3, with D unresolved. Germline values: CDR1 SGHDN, CDR2 FVKESK. The CDR3 runs 16 residues. The germline V and J ends were trimmed by 5 bases and 0 bases, with 14 bases remaining between them. CDR3 protein: CASSKGGSHSGNTIYF. The CDR3 coding sequence is TGTGCCAGCAGCAAAGGAGGGTCCCACTCTGGAAACACCATATATTTT.

The chain employs TRBV15 and TRBJ1-5; D perhaps matches TRBD1 (5 bases). Trimming stripped 0 bases from V and 6 bases from J, with 15 bases between. The CDR3 totals 16 residues. Germline CDR1 reads LNHNV; CDR2 reads YYDKDF (reference sequence). The CDR3 spells CATSRDWSGDGQPQHF. The CDR3 nucleotides are TGTGCCACCAGCAGAGATTGGTCGGGGGACGGTCAGCCCCAGCATTTT.

The rearrangement uses TRBV4-2 and TRBJ2-1; 10 nucleotides align to TRBD2. With 0 bases clipped from V and 4 bases from J, the junction kept 6 bases outside the gene matches. There are 17 residues in the CDR3. CDR1 is LGHNA and CDR2 is YNFKEQ in the germline V gene. As DNA, the CDR3 is TGTGCCAGCAGCCAAGAACAGGGACTAGCGTCTTACAATGAGCAGTTCTTC. Encoded protein: CASSQEQGLASYNEQFF.

This clonotype was seen only once. The rearrangement uses TRBV4-1 and TRBJ2-7; 15 nucleotides align to TRBD2. The CDR3 runs 19 residues. Per germline, CDR1 MGHRA and CDR2 YSYEKL. Losses at the gene ends were 4 bases for V and 1 base for J; bases not matched to a gene: 11. CDR3 loop: CASSPRTSGRASPSYEQYF. CDR3 coding DNA: TGCGCCAGCAGCCCCCGGACTAGCGGGAGGGCCTCCCCTTCCTACGAGCAGTACTTC.

The genes are TRBV2 and TRBJ1-5; D not resolved. Germline CDR1 SNHLY, CDR2 FYNNEI. CDR3 length equals 13 residues. V dropped 1 base and J dropped 5 bases, with 6 bases sitting between them. The CDR3 here is CASSEEEDQPQHF. CDR3 DNA sequence: TGTGCCAGCAGTGAAGAAGAGGATCAGCCCCAGCATTTT.

The chain links TRBV20-1 to TRBJ2-1; 9 bases match TRBD2. After removal of 1 base from V and 8 bases from J, the junction contained 9 bases not matched to a gene. The CDR3 runs to 15 residues. Germline lookup yields CDR1 DFQATT and CDR2 SNEGSKA (reference sequence). The CDR3 here is CSARALAGVAYEQFF. CDR3 nucleotide sequence: TGCAGTGCTAGAGCCTTAGCGGGAGTTGCGTATGAGCAGTTCTTC.